This T cell receptor beta chain was observed in a study of technical replicates of blood from a few donors. Repertoires were generated with immunoSEQ multiplex PCR, while TCRdb's copy carries only in-frame clones and drops some. The table lists about 74,000 clones, around 95% of them singletons. This CDR3 has 13 residues. V gave up 0 bases and J gave up 8 bases, with 10 bases separating them. CDR1 is LNHNV and CDR2 is YYDKDF in the germline V gene (reference sequence). J is TRBJ1-2 and V is TRBV15; D may be TRBD1 (5 bases). This clonotype was obtained from a human donor in good health. The specimen sequenced was T cells isolated from PBMCs. This CDR3 reads CATSRDQGWGYTF. The CDR3 nucleotides are TGTGCCACCAGCAGAGACCAGGGTTGGGGCTACACCTTC.